These 23 T cell receptor beta chains were sequenced from one sample in a study of response to subunit inactivated influenza vaccine. TCRdb used MiXCR to reprocess the RT-PCR reads, holding one entry per CDR3 protein. Of roughly 650,000 distinct CDR3 sequences listed, more than 15% are singletons. Sequenced material: PBMCs from blood, taken roughly 12 days after vaccination. These receptors were collected from a man between 45 and 60 years old who received an inactivated influenza vaccine.

This rearrangement joins TRBV20-1 to TRBJ2-5; maybe TRBD1 (6 bases). CDR1 and CDR2 from the germline V gene are DFQATT and SNEGSKA (reference sequence). The V end lost 3 bases, the J end lost 1 base, and 9 bases lay between the germline ends. The CDR3 loop spans 13 amino acids. The CDR3 nucleotides read TGCAGTGCTAGCCTCAGGGGCCAAGAGACCCAGTACTTC. Translation gives CSASLRGQETQYF.

This clonotype was seen a handful of times. The V call is TRBV20-1, the J call TRBJ2-2; possibly TRBD2 for D (6 bases). Germline loops: CDR1 DFQATT, CDR2 SNEGSKA (reference sequence). The ends were cut back, 5 bases at V and 1 base at J, with 14 bases in the middle. There are 15 residues in the CDR3. The CDR3 DNA is TGCAGTGCTTTATCGACTAGGAGGAACACCGGGGAGCTGTTTTTT. It yields the protein CSALSTRRNTGELFF.

V is TRBV20-1 and J is TRBJ2-7; D is perhaps TRBD1 (6 bases). There are 15 residues in the CDR3. Trimming removed 4 bases at V and 2 bases at J, with 18 bases between. Germline values: CDR1 DFQATT, CDR2 SNEGSKA (reference sequence). The CDR3 spells CSAIPLPGTTYEQYF. As DNA, the CDR3 is TGCAGTGCTATCCCACTGCCGGGGACAACCTACGAGCAGTACTTC.

This clonotype was counted a few times. The chain combines TRBV20-1 with TRBJ2-2; D may be TRBD1 (6 bases). The CDR3 sequence is 15 residues long. The V gene lost 3 bases and the J gene lost 0 bases, with 11 bases spanning the gap. The germline CDR1 and CDR2 sequences are DFQATT and SNEGSKA (reference sequence). This chain's CDR3 is CSASLGTPNTGELFF. In nucleotides, the CDR3 is TGCAGTGCTAGTCTCGGGACACCGAACACCGGGGAGCTGTTTTTT.

This clonotype was seen a handful of times. The chain joins TRBV6-5 to TRBJ2-5, with D perhaps being TRBD1 or TRBD2 (5 bases each). This CDR3 is built from 14 residues. Germline CDR1 reads MNHEY; CDR2 reads SVGAGI. V was trimmed by 0 bases and J by 5 bases, leaving 10 bases between them. CDR3 in DNA: TGTGCCAGCAGTTACTCCGGGACCTCGGAGACCCAGTACTTC. Its translation is CASSYSGTSETQYF.

This clonotype was found a few times. The genes are TRBV28 and TRBJ1-2, with 10 bases that match TRBD1. The germline V gene encodes CDR1 MDHEN and CDR2 SYDVKM. The CDR3 length is 15 residues. V gave up 3 bases and J gave up 3 bases; unmatched junction bases: 4. The CDR3 DNA follows: TGTGCCAGCAGTTTTCCGGGACAGGGGCACTATGGCTACACCTTC. It is translated as CASSFPGQGHYGYTF.

This clonotype was recorded a few times. The V gene is TRBV19, the J gene TRBJ2-3, with 12 positions matching TRBD2. This CDR3 contains 16 residues. Unmatched junction bases numbered 9, after V lost 5 bases and J lost 6 bases. Germline CDR1 reads LNHDA; CDR2 reads SQIVND (reference sequence). The CDR3: CASSLPLAGGRDTQYF. CDR3 DNA: TGTGCCAGTAGTCTTCCACTAGCGGGAGGCAGGGATACGCAGTATTTT.

This clonotype was detected only a few times. The chain carries TRBV18 and TRBJ2-4, with D possibly TRBD1 on 6 matching bases. Trimming shortened V by 3 bases and J by 3 bases, and 18 bases separated the two germline ends. Germline V gene data show CDR1 as KGHSH and CDR2 as LQKENI. The CDR3 extends over 17 amino acids. CDR3 amino acids: CASSPTGIGLRKNIQYF. The CDR3 DNA sequence: TGTGCCAGCTCACCCACAGGGATAGGGCTTCGCAAAAACATTCAGTACTTC.

CDR3 loop: CASSPRDSSREQYF. CDR3 bases: TGTGCCAGCAGCCCACGGGACTCGTCGAGGGAGCAGTACTTC. The V gene is TRBV3-1, the J gene TRBJ2-7, with D possibly TRBD2 on 6 matching bases. This CDR3 comprises 14 residues. V was cut by 4 bases and J by 7 bases, with 17 bases left in between. Germline CDR1 and CDR2: LGHDT and YNNKEL (reference sequence).

This clonotype was seen ten or more times. The chain recombines TRBV20-1 with TRBJ1-1; 7 bases line up with TRBD1. This CDR3 is 15 amino acids long. Unmatched junction bases numbered 9, after V lost 0 bases and J lost 5 bases. CDR1 DFQATT and CDR2 SNEGSKA come from the germline V gene (reference sequence). The CDR3 spells CSARDFQGGHTEAFF. The CDR3, as DNA: TGCAGTGCTAGAGATTTCCAGGGGGGTCATACTGAAGCTTTCTTT.

The V and J genes are TRBV29-1 and TRBJ2-1; 9 positions agree with TRBD2. This CDR3 spans 15 amino acids. V gave up 6 bases and J gave up 0 bases; unmatched junction bases: 6. CDR1 SQVTM and CDR2 ANQGSEA come from the germline V gene. This CDR3 is CSVLSGGSSYNEQFF. DNA of the CDR3: TGCAGCGTACTGAGCGGGGGGAGCTCCTACAATGAGCAGTTCTTC.

The V gene is TRBV20-1, the J gene TRBJ2-4; TRBD1 matches at 9 bases. Germline values: CDR1 DFQATT, CDR2 SNEGSKA (reference sequence). The CDR3 is made up of 14 amino acids. J lost 6 bases, V lost 6 bases, and 9 bases had no gene match. CDR3 sequence: CSANPTGGGNIQYF. DNA for the CDR3: TGCAGTGCCAACCCTACAGGGGGCGGAAACATTCAGTACTTC.

This clonotype was counted a few times. DNA of the CDR3: TGTGCCAGCAGCCCAGCCGCCCGGGCCAACGTCCTGACTTTC. Protein product: CASSPAARANVLTF. The chain employs TRBV28 and TRBJ2-6, with D uncertain. The CDR3 has 14 residues. From germline, CDR1 is MDHEN and CDR2 SYDVKM. V was clipped by 6 bases and J by 5 bases, with 11 bases between them.

V and J are TRBV6-1 and TRBJ1-3; 8 bases map to TRBD1. Germline lookup yields CDR1 MNHNS and CDR2 SASEGT. Germline trimming cut 6 bases from V and 2 bases from J; bases unmatched to any gene: 3. The CDR3 consists of 14 residues. For the CDR3, the DNA is TGTGCCAGCAGCCAGACAGGGGCTGGAAACACCATATATTTT. This translates into CASSQTGAGNTIYF.

The CDR3 reads CSARSLAGGTFTDTQYF. CDR3 coding DNA: TGCAGTGCTAGGAGCCTAGCGGGGGGGACTTTCACAGATACGCAGTATTTT. The rearrangement joins TRBV20-1 to TRBJ2-3; TRBD2 aligns across 12 bases. Losses at the gene ends were 3 bases for V and 2 bases for J; bases not matched to a gene: 9. This CDR3 is 17 amino acids long. CDR1 and CDR2 from the germline V gene are DFQATT and SNEGSKA (reference sequence).

The V and J genes are TRBV10-3 and TRBJ2-7, with D perhaps matching TRBD2 (5 bases). V was cut by 10 bases and J by 4 bases, with 11 bases left in between. Germline CDR1 reads ENHRY; CDR2 reads SYGVKD. CDR3 size: 11 residues. The CDR3 here is CATRGWYEQYF. The CDR3 nucleotides read TGTGCCACCCGGGGATGGTACGAGCAGTACTTC.

A few counts support this clonotype. The chain links TRBV29-1 to TRBJ2-1, with TRBD2 matching 12 bases. Unmatched junction bases numbered 7, after V lost 1 base and J lost 6 bases. Germline V gene sequence: CDR1 SQVTM, CDR2 ANQGSEA. This CDR3 is built from 16 residues. In DNA form, the CDR3 reads TGCAGCGTTGAAGTCTTCTTGACTAGCGGGAGCAATGAGCAGTTCTTC. It translates to CSVEVFLTSGSNEQFF.

The sample holds a few counts of this clonotype. The J gene is TRBJ2-3, the V gene TRBV29-1; 9 bases line up with TRBD1. The CDR3 sequence is 11 residues long. V dropped 7 bases and J dropped 5; count of bases not matched to a gene: 1. The germline V gene encodes CDR1 SQVTM and CDR2 ANQGSEA. CDR3 DNA: TGCAGCGGGGGACAGGGAGATACGCAGTATTTT. Translation gives CSGGQGDTQYF.

The chain links TRBV7-9 to TRBJ2-1; TRBD2 matches 11 bases. This CDR3 is built from 15 residues. Unmatched junction bases numbered 5, after V lost 5 bases and J lost 5 bases. Germline loops: CDR1 SEHNR, CDR2 FQNEAQ (reference sequence). The CDR3, as DNA: TGTGCCAGCAGCCTCGGGACTAGCGGAGACAATGAGCAGTTCTTC. As protein: CASSLGTSGDNEQFF.

The V call is TRBV6-2 or TRBV6-3, the J call TRBJ2-7; D may be TRBD2 (5 bases). The CDR3 has 17 residues. Germline V gene data show CDR1 as MNHEY and CDR2 as SVGEGT. Trimming cost V 2 bases and J 3 bases, with 20 bases left between them. The CDR3, as DNA: TGTGCCAGCAGTTACCCGGGCGAGCGGATCACGCACTACGAGCAGTACTTC. Translated, it gives CASSYPGERITHYEQYF.

In this sample, this clonotype turned up a few times. This chain joins TRBV12-3 or TRBV12-4 and TRBJ1-2, with 9 bases matching TRBD1. The CDR3 covers 14 residues. J lost 8 bases, V lost 5 bases, and 9 bases had no gene match. DNA of the CDR3: TGTGCCAGCAGTCCCGGGACAGGGATAGGGGGCTACACCTTC. Translated: CASSPGTGIGGYTF.

This chain uses TRBV15 with TRBJ2-7, with 7 bases that match TRBD2. V shed 1 base, J shed 6 bases, and the junction held 12 bases outside the gene matches. Germline V lookup: CDR1 LNHNV, CDR2 YYDKDF (reference sequence). This CDR3 has 16 residues. This CDR3 is CATSRVLTSPRVEQYF. The CDR3 DNA sequence: TGTGCCACCAGCAGAGTTCTGACTAGCCCTAGGGTCGAGCAGTACTTC. Full variable domain (remainder filled in from reference TRBV15 and TRBJ2-7): DAMVIQNPRYQVTQFGKPVTLSCSQTLNHNVMYWYQQKSSQAPKLLFHYYDKDFNNEADTPDNFQSRRPNTSFCFLDIRSPGLGDTAMYLCATSRVLTSPRVEQYFGPGTRLTVT.

This clonotype was detected only a few times. The V gene is TRBV24-1, the J gene TRBJ2-5; 9 nucleotides line up with TRBD2. Germline CDR1 and CDR2: KGHDR and SFDVKD. This CDR3 contains 16 residues. With V trimmed by 5 bases and J by 4 bases, 10 bases remained unmatched. CDR3 region: CATSGLKREDRETQYF. CDR3 DNA sequence: TGTGCCACCAGTGGGCTTAAGCGGGAGGACCGAGAGACCCAGTACTTC.